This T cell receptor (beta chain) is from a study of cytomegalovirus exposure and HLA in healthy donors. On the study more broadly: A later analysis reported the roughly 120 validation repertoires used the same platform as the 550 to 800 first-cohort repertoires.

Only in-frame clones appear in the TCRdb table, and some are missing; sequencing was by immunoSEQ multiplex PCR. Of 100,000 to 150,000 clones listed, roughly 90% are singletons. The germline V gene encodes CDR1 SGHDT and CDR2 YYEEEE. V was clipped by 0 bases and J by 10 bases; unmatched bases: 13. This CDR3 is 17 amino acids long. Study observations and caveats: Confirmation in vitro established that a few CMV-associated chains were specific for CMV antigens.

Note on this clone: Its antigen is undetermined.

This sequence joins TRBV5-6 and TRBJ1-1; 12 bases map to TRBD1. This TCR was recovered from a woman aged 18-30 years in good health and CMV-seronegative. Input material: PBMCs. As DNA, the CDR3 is TGTGCCAGCAGCTTGGGTTCCGGGACAGGGGGCGGATCGTCAGCTTTCTTT. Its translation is CASSLGSGTGGGSSAFF.